The rows below give T cell receptor beta chains drawn from one sample of a study of blood T cell repertoires in COVID-19. TCRdb's table, derived via immunoSEQ multiplex PCR, lists solely in-frame clones and lacks some. The table has roughly 300,000 clones, roughly 80% seen once. Material: peripheral blood. The receptors come from a human donor with COVID-19, enrolled during active disease. The donor label of this sample is uncertain. CDR3s include the opening cysteine and the closing phenylalanine or tryptophan. Each record gives: D gene, J gene, V gene, clone size, CDR3 protein, CDR3 DNA. A D gene is named only where the DNA matches it firmly. The size field is filled for only some rows; it gives once, few, many or a size class.

>-|TRBJ2-7|TRBV5-4|-
CASSLEPDTVLGEQYF
TGTGCCAGCAGCTTGGAGCCGGACACCGTCCTCGGGGAGCAGTACTTC
>-|TRBJ2-7|TRBV28|-
CASSTRSSYEQYF
TGTGCCAGCAGTACGAGGAGCTCCTACGAGCAGTACTTC
>TRBD1|TRBJ2-2|TRBV11-1|-
CASSLALQGATGELFF
TGTGCCAGCAGCTTAGCCCTTCAGGGGGCCACCGGGGAGCTGTTTTTT
>TRBD1|TRBJ1-2|TRBV30|-
CAWTTGAGYTF
TGTGCCTGGACGACAGGGGCCGGCTACACCTTC
>TRBD1|TRBJ1-6|TRBV19|-
CATEGQASPLHF
TGTGCCACCGAGGGACAGGCTTCACCCCTCCACTTT
>-|TRBJ2-7|TRBV29-1|-
CSVEDFSGSYEQYF
TGCAGCGTGGAGGACTTCAGCGGCTCCTACGAGCAGTACTTC
>-|TRBJ2-5|TRBV3-1/TRBV3-2|once
CASSQLTSEETQYF
TGTGCCAGCAGCCAACTGACTTCAGAAGAGACCCAGTACTTC
>TRBD1|TRBJ2-1|TRBV24-1|-
CATSAGGQGSYNEQFF
TGTGCCACCAGTGCCGGGGGACAGGGATCCTACAATGAGCAGTTCTTC
>-|TRBJ2-3|TRBV11-3|-
CASSLGRGTDTQYF
TGTGCCAGCAGCTTAGGGCGGGGAACAGATACGCAGTATTTT
>TRBD1|TRBJ1-3|TRBV29-1|few
CSVELARQGGNTIYF
TGCAGCGTTGAACTTGCCCGACAGGGTGGAAACACCATATATTTT
>TRBD2|TRBJ2-7|TRBV19|-
CASNFRLAGGEQYF
TGTGCCAGTAATTTTAGGCTAGCGGGAGGTGAGCAGTACTTC
>-|TRBJ2-5|TRBV3-1/TRBV3-2|-
CASSQDQAAEKQYF
TGTGCCAGCAGCCAAGATCAGGCAGCGGAGAAGCAGTACTTC
>TRBD1|TRBJ1-1|TRBV28|few
CASIKGTGVFTEAFF
TGTGCCAGCATCAAGGGGACAGGGGTATTCACTGAAGCTTTCTTT
>TRBD1|TRBJ1-1|TRBV12-3/TRBV12-4|-
CASSPDRGTEAFF
TGTGCCAGCAGTCCCGACAGGGGCACTGAAGCTTTCTTT
>-|TRBJ2-7|TRBV28|-
CASDQQGTYEQYF
TGTGCCAGCGACCAACAGGGTACGTACGAGCAGTACTTC
>-|TRBJ2-3|TRBV2|-
CASSETRGTDTQYF
TGTGCCAGCAGTGAAACGCGGGGCACAGATACGCAGTATTTT
>-|TRBJ2-3|TRBV7-9|-
CASGSTDTQYF
TGTGCCTCAGGGAGCACAGATACGCAGTATTTT
>-|TRBJ1-5|TRBV18|-
CASSPPAPVDQPQHF
TGTGCCAGCTCACCACCGGCCCCTGTCGATCAGCCCCAGCATTTT
>-|TRBJ1-1|TRBV29-1|-
CSVDSLAGGGSFF
TGCAGCGTTGATTCCTTGGCCGGGGGAGGATCTTTCTTT
>TRBD1|TRBJ2-7|TRBV19|-
CASSTPGQGVPGEQYF
TGTGCCAGTAGTACCCCGGGACAGGGGGTTCCCGGCGAGCAGTACTTC
>-|TRBJ2-1|TRBV12-3/TRBV12-4|-
CASSVMEGYEQFF
TGTGCCAGCAGCGTTATGGAGGGGTATGAGCAGTTCTTC
>-|TRBJ1-1|TRBV30|-
CAWISPPHRVNTEAFF
TGTGCCTGGATCTCCCCCCCTCACAGGGTGAACACTGAAGCTTTCTTT
>-|TRBJ2-5|TRBV19|-
CASSRAAEETQYF
TGTGCCAGTAGTAGGGCTGCTGAAGAGACCCAGTACTTC
>TRBD1|TRBJ2-7|TRBV4-3|-
CASSQEYGTAETYEQYF
TGCGCCAGCAGCCAAGAATACGGGACAGCCGAAACCTACGAGCAGTACTTC
>-|TRBJ1-2|TRBV4-1|-
CASSQEERGSRGYTF
TGCGCCAGCAGCCAAGAGGAGCGGGGCAGCAGGGGCTACACCTTC
>TRBD1|TRBJ1-5|TRBV28|many
CASSLLSGQGTYSNQPQHF
TGTGCCAGCAGTCTACTCTCGGGACAGGGAACCTATAGCAATCAGCCCCAGCATTTT
>TRBD1|TRBJ2-3|TRBV27|-
CASSAPGQGYGDTQYF
TGTGCCAGCAGTGCCCCGGGACAGGGCTACGGAGATACGCAGTATTTT
>TRBD2|TRBJ2-3|TRBV2|-
CAGAGGGTDTQYF
TGTGCCGGAGCGGGAGGAGGCACAGATACGCAGTATTTT
>-|TRBJ1-5|TRBV2|-
CASRTEEGQPQHF
TGTGCCAGCAGGACCGAGGAAGGTCAGCCCCAGCATTTT